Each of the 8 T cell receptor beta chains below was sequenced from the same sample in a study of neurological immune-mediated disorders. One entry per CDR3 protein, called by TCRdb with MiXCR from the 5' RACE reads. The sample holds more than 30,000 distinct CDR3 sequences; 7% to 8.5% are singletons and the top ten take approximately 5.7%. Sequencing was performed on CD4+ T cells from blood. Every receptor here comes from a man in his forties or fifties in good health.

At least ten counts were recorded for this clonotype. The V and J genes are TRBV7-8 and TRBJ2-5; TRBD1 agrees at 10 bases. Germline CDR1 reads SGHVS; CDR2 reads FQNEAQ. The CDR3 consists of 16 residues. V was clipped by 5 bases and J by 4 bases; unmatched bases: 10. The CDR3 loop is CASSDRDRGRLETQYF. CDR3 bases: TGTGCCAGCAGCGATCGGGACAGGGGTCGATTAGAGACCCAGTACTTC.

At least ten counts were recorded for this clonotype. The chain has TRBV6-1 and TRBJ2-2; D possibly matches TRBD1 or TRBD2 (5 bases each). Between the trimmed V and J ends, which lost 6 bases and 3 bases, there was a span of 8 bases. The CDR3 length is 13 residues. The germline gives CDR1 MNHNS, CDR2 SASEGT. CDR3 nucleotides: TGTGCCAGCAGGGGGGTTTACACCGGGGAGCTGTTTTTT. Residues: CASRGVYTGELFF.

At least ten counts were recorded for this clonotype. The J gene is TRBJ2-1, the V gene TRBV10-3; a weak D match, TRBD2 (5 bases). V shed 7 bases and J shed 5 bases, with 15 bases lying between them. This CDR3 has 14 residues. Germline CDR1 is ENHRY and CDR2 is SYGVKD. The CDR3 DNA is TGTGCCATCAAGGGAGCGTCCTCTGACAATGAGCAGTTCTTC. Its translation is CAIKGASSDNEQFF.

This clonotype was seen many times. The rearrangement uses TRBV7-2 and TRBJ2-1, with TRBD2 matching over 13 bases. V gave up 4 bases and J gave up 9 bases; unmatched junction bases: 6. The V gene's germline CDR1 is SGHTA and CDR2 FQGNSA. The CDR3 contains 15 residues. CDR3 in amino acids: CASSSGTSGVIEQFF. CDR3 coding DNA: TGTGCCAGCAGCTCGGGGACTAGCGGGGTAATTGAGCAGTTCTTC.

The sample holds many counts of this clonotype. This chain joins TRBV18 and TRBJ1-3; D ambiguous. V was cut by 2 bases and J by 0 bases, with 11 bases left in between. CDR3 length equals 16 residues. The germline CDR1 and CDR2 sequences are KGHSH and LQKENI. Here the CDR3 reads CASSPFDTLSGNTIYF. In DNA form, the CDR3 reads TGTGCCAGCTCACCATTCGACACCCTCTCTGGAAACACCATATATTTT.

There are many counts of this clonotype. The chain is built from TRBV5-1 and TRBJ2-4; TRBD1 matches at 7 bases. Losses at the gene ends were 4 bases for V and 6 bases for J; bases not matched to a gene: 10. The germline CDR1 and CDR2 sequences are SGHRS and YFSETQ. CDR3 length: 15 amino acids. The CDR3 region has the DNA TGCGCCAGCAGCCAGAGACAGGGCCGGGGAAACATTCAGTACTTC. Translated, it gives CASSQRQGRGNIQYF.

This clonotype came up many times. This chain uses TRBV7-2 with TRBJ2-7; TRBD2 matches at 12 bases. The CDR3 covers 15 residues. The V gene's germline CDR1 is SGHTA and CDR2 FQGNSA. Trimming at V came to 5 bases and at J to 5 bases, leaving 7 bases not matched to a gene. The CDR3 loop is CASSLTSGSVNEQYF. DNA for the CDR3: TGTGCCAGCAGCCTGACTAGCGGGAGTGTAAACGAGCAGTACTTC.

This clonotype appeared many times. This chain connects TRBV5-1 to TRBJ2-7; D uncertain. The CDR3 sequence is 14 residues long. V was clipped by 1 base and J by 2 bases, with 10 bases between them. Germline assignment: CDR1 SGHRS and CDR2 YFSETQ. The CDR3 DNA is TGCGCCAGCAGCTTGTCTTCTCTCCCCTACGAGCAGTACTTC. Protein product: CASSLSSLPYEQYF.